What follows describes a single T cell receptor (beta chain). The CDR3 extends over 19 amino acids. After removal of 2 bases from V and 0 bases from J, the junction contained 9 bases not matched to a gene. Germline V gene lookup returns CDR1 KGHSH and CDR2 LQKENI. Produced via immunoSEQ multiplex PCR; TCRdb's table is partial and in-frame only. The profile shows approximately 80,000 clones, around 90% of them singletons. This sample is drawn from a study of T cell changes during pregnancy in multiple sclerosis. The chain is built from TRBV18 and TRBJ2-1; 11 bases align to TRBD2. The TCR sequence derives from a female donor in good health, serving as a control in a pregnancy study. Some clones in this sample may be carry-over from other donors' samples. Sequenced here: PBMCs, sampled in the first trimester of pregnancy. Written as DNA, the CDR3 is TGTGCCAGCTCACCAATGTTGCTAGCGGGGGGCCACTCCTACAATGAGCAGTTCTTC. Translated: CASSPMLLAGGHSYNEQFF.